The rows below give T cell receptor beta chains drawn from one sample of a study of blood T cell repertoires in COVID-19. TCRdb's copy holds only in-frame clones and misses some; the assay was immunoSEQ multiplex PCR. This sample carries approximately 260,000 clones, about 80% of them seen once, and the ten largest clones take 4.5% to 5%. The sequenced sample was peripheral blood. The receptor set was obtained from a woman of 80 years or more with active or convalescent COVID-19. CDR3s include the opening cysteine and the closing phenylalanine or tryptophan. D genes are given only for firm matches. Size is stated for part of the rows, as once, few or many counts, or as a class when the clone is expanded.

d_call: TRBD2; clone_size: few; v_call: TRBV4-2; j_call: TRBJ2-2; cdr3_nt: TGTGCCAGCACCCAGTCCAGCGGGGAACTGGACGGGGAGCTGTTTTTT; cdr3_aa: CASTQSSGELDGELFF
d_call: TRBD1; clone_size: few; v_call: TRBV7-2; j_call: TRBJ1-4; cdr3_nt: TGTGCCAGCAGTCCCAGACAGGGGGCGAATGAAAAACTGTTTTTT; cdr3_aa: CASSPRQGANEKLFF
d_call: TRBD1; clone_size: .; v_call: TRBV19; j_call: TRBJ1-5; cdr3_nt: TGTGCCAGTAGTATCCCGAACTACAGGACAGGGGGCAGATTGGGCAATCAGCCCCAGCATTTT; cdr3_aa: CASSIPNYRTGGRLGNQPQHF
d_call: .; clone_size: .; v_call: TRBV18; j_call: TRBJ1-5; cdr3_nt: TGTGCCAGCTCACCAAGCGCAGGGGCAAGGAGTGGCAATCAGCCCCAGCATTTT; cdr3_aa: CASSPSAGARSGNQPQHF
d_call: .; clone_size: .; v_call: TRBV3-1/TRBV3-2; j_call: TRBJ1-4; cdr3_nt: TGTGCCAGCAGCCAACTACAGGGCAATGAAAAACTGTTTTTT; cdr3_aa: CASSQLQGNEKLFF
d_call: .; clone_size: .; v_call: TRBV2; j_call: TRBJ1-6; cdr3_nt: TGTGCCAGCATGGTCGGGATCGGATCACCCCTCCACTTT; cdr3_aa: CASMVGIGSPLHF
d_call: TRBD1; clone_size: .; v_call: TRBV5-1; j_call: TRBJ2-7; cdr3_nt: TGCGCCAGCAGCCCCAGACAGGGGGGTCTCGAGCAGTACTTC; cdr3_aa: CASSPRQGGLEQYF
d_call: TRBD1; clone_size: few; v_call: TRBV5-5; j_call: TRBJ1-5; cdr3_nt: TGTGCCAGCAGCTTGCAGGGGGCAGTCAGCAATCAGCCCCAGCATTTT; cdr3_aa: CASSLQGAVSNQPQHF
d_call: .; clone_size: .; v_call: TRBV7-2; j_call: TRBJ1-2; cdr3_nt: TGTGCCAGCAGCTTAGTTTTAGGGGCGTTTGGTTATGGCTACACCTTC; cdr3_aa: CASSLVLGAFGYGYTF
d_call: TRBD1; clone_size: .; v_call: TRBV30; j_call: TRBJ1-1; cdr3_nt: TGTGCCTGGAATAGACAGGGAGGCACTGAAGCTTTCTTT; cdr3_aa: CAWNRQGGTEAFF
d_call: .; clone_size: few; v_call: TRBV7-2; j_call: TRBJ2-1; cdr3_nt: TGTGCCAGCAGCGGCGGGGCTAGGAGGCAGTTCTTC; cdr3_aa: CASSGGARRQFF
d_call: TRBD2; clone_size: .; v_call: TRBV5-1; j_call: TRBJ2-5; cdr3_nt: TGCGCCAGCAGCGTTAGCGGGACCAAGCAAGAGACCCAGTACTTC; cdr3_aa: CASSVSGTKQETQYF
d_call: TRBD1; clone_size: .; v_call: TRBV19; j_call: TRBJ1-2; cdr3_nt: TGTGCCAGTAGGCGGGACAGCTATGGCTACACCTTC; cdr3_aa: CASRRDSYGYTF
d_call: .; clone_size: .; v_call: TRBV6-5; j_call: TRBJ1-1; cdr3_nt: TGTGCCAGCAGTTTAGCCCTGAACACTGAAGCTTTCTTT; cdr3_aa: CASSLALNTEAFF
d_call: .; clone_size: .; v_call: TRBV6-5; j_call: TRBJ1-3; cdr3_nt: TGTGCCAGTGCTATTCAGGGAAGAAACACCATATATTTT; cdr3_aa: CASAIQGRNTIYF
d_call: .; clone_size: .; v_call: TRBV5-6; j_call: TRBJ1-1; cdr3_nt: TGTGCCAGCAGCTTGTCGGGGGGCACTGAAGCTTTCTTT; cdr3_aa: CASSLSGGTEAFF
d_call: .; clone_size: .; v_call: TRBV5-1; j_call: TRBJ2-2; cdr3_nt: TGCGCCAGCAGCTCCCCCGGCGGGAAAACCGGGGAGCTGTTTTTT; cdr3_aa: CASSSPGGKTGELFF
d_call: .; clone_size: .; v_call: TRBV18; j_call: TRBJ1-2; cdr3_nt: TGTGCCAGCTCACAATCGACAGTTAACTATGGCTACACCTTC; cdr3_aa: CASSQSTVNYGYTF
d_call: .; clone_size: .; v_call: TRBV18; j_call: TRBJ1-2; cdr3_nt: TGTGCCAGCTCACCGATACAGGGAATAAACTATGGCTACACCTTC; cdr3_aa: CASSPIQGINYGYTF
d_call: .; clone_size: .; v_call: TRBV2; j_call: TRBJ2-3; cdr3_nt: TGTGCCAGCAGTGACCGGTTTCGCACAGATACGCAGTATTTT; cdr3_aa: CASSDRFRTDTQYF
d_call: TRBD2; clone_size: .; v_call: TRBV5-1; j_call: TRBJ2-1; cdr3_nt: TGCGCCAGCAGCTTAAGCGGGAGTAACAATGAGCAGTTCTTC; cdr3_aa: CASSLSGSNNEQFF
d_call: TRBD1; clone_size: .; v_call: TRBV10-2; j_call: TRBJ2-7; cdr3_nt: TGCGCCAGCAGTAGCGGGACAGGGATCTACGAGCAGTACTTC; cdr3_aa: CASSSGTGIYEQYF
d_call: .; clone_size: .; v_call: TRBV6-5; j_call: TRBJ1-3; cdr3_nt: TGTGCCAGCACCCCGGGAGGGGCTGGAAACACCATATATTTT; cdr3_aa: CASTPGGAGNTIYF
d_call: .; clone_size: .; v_call: TRBV28; j_call: TRBJ1-2; cdr3_nt: TGTGCCAGCAGTCCCCTGGCGGGCTATGGCTACACCTTC; cdr3_aa: CASSPLAGYGYTF
d_call: .; clone_size: .; v_call: TRBV4-1; j_call: TRBJ1-5; cdr3_nt: TGCGCCAGCAGCCAAGACTTAGTGAGAGACGGGAGGGATCAGCCCCAGCATTTT; cdr3_aa: CASSQDLVRDGRDQPQHF
d_call: TRBD2; clone_size: .; v_call: TRBV6-2/TRBV6-3; j_call: TRBJ2-2; cdr3_nt: TGTGCCAGCAGTACCGGGACTAGATTAACCGGGGAGCTGTTTTTT; cdr3_aa: CASSTGTRLTGELFF
d_call: .; clone_size: .; v_call: TRBV18; j_call: TRBJ1-2; cdr3_nt: TGTGCCAGCTCACCACCTCCTTTTGATGGGGCATTGGGCTACACCTTC; cdr3_aa: CASSPPPFDGALGYTF
d_call: .; clone_size: .; v_call: TRBV10-1; j_call: TRBJ2-7; cdr3_nt: TGCGCCAGCAGTAGGGGGATCCGATCCGAGCAGTACTTC; cdr3_aa: CASSRGIRSEQYF
d_call: .; clone_size: .; v_call: TRBV4-1; j_call: TRBJ1-2; cdr3_nt: TGCGCCAGCAGCCAAGATCCAGATTCCTATGGCTACACCTTC; cdr3_aa: CASSQDPDSYGYTF
d_call: .; clone_size: .; v_call: TRBV2; j_call: TRBJ1-4; cdr3_nt: TGTGCCAGCAGTGCCCTCGACGGGGAAGCAACGGAAAAACTGTTTTTT; cdr3_aa: CASSALDGEATEKLFF
d_call: TRBD1; clone_size: .; v_call: TRBV6-5; j_call: TRBJ2-1; cdr3_nt: TGTGCCAGCAGTCCGACAGGGTACTACAATGAGCAGTTCTTC; cdr3_aa: CASSPTGYYNEQFF
d_call: .; clone_size: .; v_call: TRBV7-2; j_call: TRBJ2-7; cdr3_nt: TGTGCCAGCAGCTTAACTTCAGGACTGAGCTACGAGCAGTACTTC; cdr3_aa: CASSLTSGLSYEQYF
d_call: .; clone_size: .; v_call: TRBV18; j_call: TRBJ1-5; cdr3_nt: TGTGCCAGCTCACTCTTGAGGAGTAGCAATCAGCCCCAGCATTTT; cdr3_aa: CASSLLRSSNQPQHF
d_call: .; clone_size: .; v_call: TRBV19; j_call: TRBJ2-3; cdr3_nt: TGTGCCAGTAGTGTCGCTAGCCTCGGCACAGATACGCAGTATTTT; cdr3_aa: CASSVASLGTDTQYF
d_call: TRBD2; clone_size: once; v_call: TRBV15; j_call: TRBJ2-1; cdr3_nt: TGTGCCACCAGCAAAGGGGCTAGCGGATACAATGAGCAGTTCTTC; cdr3_aa: CATSKGASGYNEQFF
d_call: .; clone_size: .; v_call: TRBV5-6; j_call: TRBJ2-1; cdr3_nt: TGTGCCAGCAAAACGGCGGTCGAGCAGTTCTTC; cdr3_aa: CASKTAVEQFF
d_call: TRBD2; clone_size: .; v_call: TRBV28; j_call: TRBJ2-3; cdr3_nt: TGTGCCAGCCGGGACTATCTCACAGATACGCAGTATTTT; cdr3_aa: CASRDYLTDTQYF
d_call: TRBD1; clone_size: .; v_call: TRBV27; j_call: TRBJ1-6; cdr3_nt: TGTGCCAGCAGTAAAGACAGGGTTTATTCACCCCTCCACTTT; cdr3_aa: CASSKDRVYSPLHF
d_call: TRBD1; clone_size: .; v_call: TRBV11-3; j_call: TRBJ1-2; cdr3_nt: TGTGCCAGCAGCTTAGATCGTGCCGGGACAGGGTCCCTTCAACACTTC; cdr3_aa: CASSLDRAGTGSLQHF